Listed here is a single T cell receptor (beta chain). The antigen remains unidentified. Before any sequencing was done, the ViraFEST assay used viral peptide pools to expand antigen-specific CD4+ T cells. Culture lasted about 10 days before CD4+ T cell isolation. All study participants received two doses of BNT162b2 or mRNA-1273 vaccine. A density of approximately 2.2 million PBMC per well was used; these cells were cultured with 10 IU/ml IL-2 and roughly 9.5 ug/ml peptides. Using immunoSEQ multiplex PCR, the repertoire was profiled, and TCRdb retains in-frame clones only, with some absent. The sample lists approximately 25,000 clones, 83% seen once, with about 1.5% in the top ten. The data belong to a study of vaccination effects on CD4 cells after COVID-19. Study-wide background: It was a median of 72 days after the second dose that post-vaccine samples were obtained.

Trimming pared 10 bases from V and 1 base from J, leaving 19 bases between. The CDR3 spans 15 residues. Germline assignment: CDR1 MNHEY and CDR2 SVGAGI. General observations from the study: Missing from the study were early post-infection timepoints, and its convalescent patients were few.

The sequenced sample was CD4+ T cells from PBMCs cultured with HCoV-NL63 spike peptides, obtained after COVID-19 vaccination. The sequence came from a human donor who received a COVID-19 vaccine. Some clones in this sample may be carry-over from other donors' samples. This chain links TRBV6-5 with TRBJ1-1; D remains ambiguous. In nucleotides, the CDR3 is TGTGCCACCACCTATTGGGCCCAACCGAACACTGAAGCTTTCTTT. Protein product: CATTYWAQPNTEAFF.